The clone carrying this TCR beta chain was seen only a few times. The target antigen is unknown. Germline CDR1 DFQATT, CDR2 SNEGSKA (reference sequence). The CDR3 has 14 residues. V was clipped by 6 bases and J by 4 bases, with 18 bases between them. The data originate from a study of CD8 T cells in ankylosing spondylitis. For TCR beta, libraries came from quantitative 5'-RACE with molecular barcodes. From the 5' RACE reads, TCRdb called clonotypes with MiXCR, one entry per CDR3 protein. The sample lists 670,000 or so distinct CDR3 sequences; 15% to 20% were seen once. Broader study findings: In synovial fluid and blood from reactive arthritis, some motif variants were previously reported. Disease-linked clones bore a CD8+ phenotype, appearing relatively rarely in peripheral blood. Disease-linked clones reportedly showed significant enrichment in matched ankylosing spondylitis synovial fluid. Among TCR beta sequences, a motif of roughly 8 highly homologous variants appeared characteristic of ankylosing spondylitis blood.

The clonotype was recovered from a male donor with ankylosing spondylitis. The sequenced sample consisted of blood, either unsorted or a sorted T cell fraction (not recorded which). The chain carries TRBV20-1 and TRBJ1-2; D possibly corresponds to TRBD1 (5 bases). The CDR3 region is CSAGVGGVGYGYTF. For the CDR3, the DNA is TGCAGTGCAGGGGTGGGGGGGGTCGGCTATGGCTACACCTTC.